This TCR beta chain is from a study of shared clonotypes between healthy human individuals. Deep was the level at which the assay was run. Using immunoSEQ multiplex PCR, the repertoire was profiled, and TCRdb retains in-frame clones only, with some absent. The sample includes more than 900,000 clones, roughly 74% of them seen just once. Germline loops: CDR1 SQVTM, CDR2 ANQGSEA. This CDR3 is 10 amino acids long. V lost 6 bases to trimming and J lost 2 bases, with 3 bases between them. Donors, without exception, were Caucasian adults residing in Nashville, Tennessee. Concerning this clone itself: The antigen is undetermined. This could be a read error, since a much larger clone is one nucleotide away. At the DNA level, this CDR3 is encoded by other sequences in the same sample as well.

Study results and limitations: Few donors restricted represented genetic and exposure-history diversity. Clonotype sharing across a handful of donors was observed for 4% to 6.5% of naive CD4 clonotypes.

The origin of this receptor is a man younger than 30 in good health. Some clones in this sample may be carry-over from other donors' samples. The V call is TRBV29-1, the J call TRBJ2-3; D gene unclear. Input material: memory CD4+ T cells from PBMCs. As for subset: CD45RA-negative fraction. As DNA, the CDR3 is TGCAGCGTGGCCACAGATACGCAGTATTTT. Protein sequence: CSVATDTQYF.